This entry lists 32 T cell receptor beta chains sequenced from one sample in a study of cytomegalovirus exposure and HLA in healthy donors. Primers: 60 Vbeta forward and 13 Jbeta reverse. Produced via immunoSEQ multiplex PCR; TCRdb's table is partial and in-frame only. Among 100,000 to 150,000 clones listed, approximately 78% were seen once. The sample taken for sequencing was PBMCs. These receptors were taken from a human donor in good health.

The chain uses TRBV7-8 and TRBJ1-1, with 7 bases fitting TRBD1. With V trimmed by 5 bases and J by 6 bases, 9 bases remained unmatched. This CDR3 comprises 14 residues. Germline assignment: CDR1 SGHVS and CDR2 FQNEAQ. CDR3 bases: TGTGCCAGCAGCCCAGACAGGGTCCGGCCTGAAGCTTTCTTT. It codes for CASSPDRVRPEAFF.

This chain links TRBV11-1 with TRBJ2-4; 7 positions agree with TRBD1. V lost 5 bases to trimming and J lost 16 bases; unmatched junction nucleotides: 14. This CDR3 spans 13 amino acids. Germline V gene sequence: CDR1 SGHAT, CDR2 FQDESV (reference sequence). The CDR3 region is CASSRDSLGVRYF. Here the CDR3 DNA reads TGTGCCAGCAGCCGGGACAGTCTCGGGGTTCGCTACTTC.

This rearrangement joins TRBV30 to TRBJ2-7; maybe TRBD1 (7 bases). Germline lookup yields CDR1 GTSNPN and CDR2 SVGIG (reference sequence). Deletions cut 4 bases from V and 3 bases from J, with 16 bases between. There are 14 residues in the CDR3. CDR3 residues: CAWTPGTAGYEQYF. CDR3 DNA sequence: TGTGCCTGGACCCCCGGGACAGCGGGCTACGAGCAGTACTTC.

This chain joins TRBV29-1 and TRBJ2-3, with TRBD1 identical over 7 bases. Germline V lookup: CDR1 SQVTM, CDR2 ANQGSEA. CDR3 length: 15 residues. V gave up 5 bases and J gave up 1 base; unmatched junction bases: 9. CDR3: CSVRPQGSGTDTQYF. The CDR3 DNA reads TGCAGCGTTAGACCACAGGGGTCCGGCACAGATACGCAGTATTTT.

V usage is TRBV7-8 and J usage is TRBJ2-3; D is uncertain. Between the trimmed V and J ends, which lost 5 bases and 15 bases, there was a span of 24 bases. The germline V gene has CDR1 SGHVS and CDR2 FQNEAQ. CDR3 length: 14 amino acids. The CDR3 is CASSPSRTTQILYF. Written as DNA, the CDR3 is TGTGCCAGCAGCCCAAGCAGAACTACGCAGATATTATATTTT.

The chain joins TRBV7-3 to TRBJ2-3; D is perhaps TRBD1 (6 bases). CDR3 length: 16 amino acids. CDR1 and CDR2 from the germline V gene are SGHTA and FQGTGA. The ends were cut back, 2 bases at V and 0 bases at J, with 12 bases in the middle. CDR3 region: CASSLLRGGSTDTQYF. The CDR3 bases are TGTGCCAGCAGCTTACTACGAGGGGGAAGCACAGATACGCAGTATTTT. The full variable domain, with the rest looked up from reference TRBV7-3 and TRBJ2-3, is GAGVSQTPSNKVTEKGKYVELRCDPISGHTALYWYRQSLGQGPEFLIYFQGTGAADDSGLPNDRFFAVRPEGSVSTLKIQRTERGDSAVYLCASSLLRGGSTDTQYFGPGTRLTVL.

The chain carries TRBV27 and TRBJ2-1; 11 nucleotides match TRBD2. Trimming at V came to 10 bases and at J to 2 bases, leaving 4 bases not matched to a gene. The CDR3 is 14 amino acids. Germline V gene lookup returns CDR1 MNHEY and CDR2 SMNVEV (reference sequence). The CDR3 sequence is CATISGRAYNEQFF. The CDR3 DNA reads as TGTGCCACCATTAGCGGGAGGGCCTACAATGAGCAGTTCTTC.

This clone has only one observation. The chain carries TRBV21-1 and TRBJ1-5. TRBV21-1 represents a pseudogene. The CDR3 has 16 residues. The CDR3 nucleotides read TGTGCCAGCAGCCCGCGAGGAGTGTCAAACAATCAGCCCCAGCATTTT. The encoded protein is CASSPRGVSNNQPQHF.

The rearrangement uses TRBV2 and TRBJ1-6; D not resolved. V was pared by 2 bases and J by 5 bases, with 10 bases between. Germline-derived CDR1 and CDR2 are SNHLY and FYNNEI. The CDR3 spans 15 residues. CDR3 sequence (DNA): TGTGCCAGCAGTGAAAGCGGATGGAATAATTCACCCCTCCACTTT. Its translation: CASSESGWNNSPLHF. Using reference TRBV2 and TRBJ1-6 for the parts outside the CDR3, the full variable domain is EPEVTQTPSHQVTQMGQEVILRCVPISNHLYFYWYRQILGQKVEFLVSFYNNEISEKSEIFDDQFSVERPDGSNFTLKIRSTKLEDSAMYFCASSESGWNNSPLHFGNGTRLTVT.

The chain couples TRBV7-9 to TRBJ1-5; tentatively, D is TRBD1 (5 bases). Trimming cost V 5 bases and J 6 bases, with 14 bases left between them. CDR3 length equals 14 residues. Germline V gene lookup returns CDR1 SEHNR and CDR2 FQNEAQ (reference sequence). CDR3 in amino acids: CASSEDGGSQPQHF. The CDR3 nucleotides read TGTGCCAGCAGCGAAGATGGGGGGAGTCAGCCCCAGCATTTT.

J is TRBJ2-1 and V is TRBV9, with 13 bases aligning to TRBD2. The CDR3 length is 18 residues. Per germline, CDR1 SGDLS and CDR2 YYNGEE. V was clipped by 4 bases and J by 4 bases; unmatched bases: 11. The CDR3, as DNA: TGTGCCAGCAGCCCAGGACCTCAGACTAGCGGGGGGTACAATGAGCAGTTCTTC. It codes for CASSPGPQTSGGYNEQFF. The full variable domain, its missing parts supplied by reference TRBV9 and TRBJ2-1, is DSGVTQTPKHLITATGQRVTLRCSPRSGDLSVYWYQQSLDQGLQFLIQYYNGEERAKGNILERFSAQQFPDLHSELNLSSLELGDSALYFCASSPGPQTSGGYNEQFFGPGTRLTVL.

This clone was recorded once. The chain is built from TRBV19 and TRBJ1-5, with D uncertain. The CDR3 loop spans 15 amino acids. Germline CDR1 reads LNHDA; CDR2 reads SQIVND (reference sequence). The V end was cut by 6 bases, the J end by 4 bases, with 16 bases between. The DNA for the CDR3 is TGTGCCAGTAGCCCCCGGCTAACAGCAAATCAGCCCCAGCATTTT. Residues: CASSPRLTANQPQHF. Full variable domain (rest looked up from reference TRBV19 and TRBJ1-5): DGGITQSPKYLFRKEGQNVTLSCEQNLNHDAMYWYRQDPGQGLRLIYYSQIVNDFQKGDIAEGYSVSREKKESFPLTVTSAQKNPTAFYLCASSPRLTANQPQHFGDGTRLSIL.

This sequence joins TRBV7-8 and TRBJ2-7; 10 positions match TRBD2. After removal of 2 bases from V and 4 bases from J, the junction contained 2 bases not matched to a gene. The CDR3 is 14 amino acids. Germline CDR1 reads SGHVS; CDR2 reads FQNEAQ. CDR3 in DNA: TGTGCCAGCAGCTTACTAGCGGGAGTTTACGAGCAGTACTTC. Translation gives CASSLLAGVYEQYF.

The chain combines TRBV2 with TRBJ2-5; 10 nucleotides line up with TRBD2. The CDR3 is 16 residues long. Germline V gene data show CDR1 as SNHLY and CDR2 as FYNNEI. With 2 bases clipped from V and 2 bases from J, the junction kept 5 bases outside the gene matches. The chain's CDR3 is CASSERLAGDQETQYF. For the CDR3, the DNA is TGTGCCAGCAGTGAAAGGCTAGCGGGAGATCAAGAGACCCAGTACTTC.

This clone was counted a single time. This chain joins TRBV5-1 and TRBJ1-4, with 7 bases fitting TRBD1. After removal of 2 bases from V and 4 bases from J, the junction contained 11 bases not matched to a gene. The CDR3 extends over 17 amino acids. The germline V gene has CDR1 SGHRS and CDR2 YFSETQ. Here the CDR3 DNA reads TGCGCCAGCAGCTTATCGGGCAGGGGGGCCTATAATGAAAAACTGTTTTTT. This gives the protein CASSLSGRGAYNEKLFF.

The chain couples TRBV5-6 to TRBJ1-4; maybe TRBD1 (6 bases). The CDR3 length is 19 residues. CDR1 is SGHDT and CDR2 is YYEEEE in the germline V gene. The V gene lost 3 bases and the J gene lost 2 bases, with 23 bases spanning the gap. Here the CDR3 reads CASSSIGPTGMGTNEKLFF. The CDR3 DNA sequence: TGTGCCAGCAGCTCGATAGGGCCTACAGGGATGGGCACTAATGAAAAACTGTTTTTT.

The chain recombines TRBV19 with TRBJ1-5, with unresolved D. Germline V CDR1 and CDR2: LNHDA, SQIVND (reference sequence). V lost 0 bases to trimming and J lost 7 bases, with 16 bases between them. CDR3 length: 16 residues. CDR3 sequence (DNA): TGTGCCAGTAGTATAGAATGGACTAGGAATCGACAGCCCCAGCATTTT. This gives the protein CASSIEWTRNRQPQHF.

The rearrangement joins TRBV6-4 to TRBJ2-1; 11 nucleotides line up with TRBD2. The CDR3 spans 14 residues. The germline gives CDR1 MRHNA, CDR2 SNTAGT. The V and J ends lost 4 bases and 9 bases, in that order; junction bases with no gene match: 5. CDR3 in DNA: TGTGCCAGCAGTGTTAGCGGGGGGGCGGGTGAGCAGTTCTTC. It codes for CASSVSGGAGEQFF.

This clone was recorded a few times. This chain connects TRBV6-5 to TRBJ2-5, with D perhaps matching TRBD1 (5 bases). CDR1 and CDR2 from the germline V gene are MNHEY and SVGAGI. Trimming took 6 bases from V and 5 from J, leaving 13 bases between them. This CDR3 is 13 amino acids long. CDR3 residues: CASRETATETQYF. The CDR3 region has the DNA TGTGCCAGCAGGGAGACAGCGACGGAGACCCAGTACTTC.

This clone has only one observation. The V and J genes are TRBV4-3 and TRBJ2-7; D may be TRBD2 (6 bases). CDR1 and CDR2 from the germline V gene are LGHNA and YSLEER. V was pared by 1 base and J by 0 bases, with 10 bases between. The CDR3 totals 15 residues. CDR3: CASSQGTGSSYEQYF. The CDR3 DNA reads TGCGCCAGCAGCCAAGGGACCGGGAGCTCCTACGAGCAGTACTTC.

V usage is TRBV27 and J usage is TRBJ2-5; D is undetermined. The DNA end is more similar to TRBJ2-7, so the J call may be wrong. CDR3 size: 13 residues. Germline CDR1 is MNHEY and CDR2 is SMNVEV (reference sequence). The CDR3 DNA sequence: TGTGCCAGCAGTTTAGCGAATGATTACGAGCAGTACTTC. This translates into CASSLANDYEQYF.

There are a few counts of this clone. The CDR3 nucleotides read TGTGCCAGCAGCTTATCGGCTAGCCCCTACAATGAGCAGTTCTTC. This translates into CASSLSASPYNEQFF. The genes are TRBV5-4 and TRBJ2-1; tentatively, D is TRBD2 (5 bases). V lost 2 bases to trimming and J lost 2 bases, with 11 bases between them. Germline CDR1 and CDR2: SGHNT and YYREEE (reference sequence). This CDR3 comprises 15 residues. The entire variable domain, with the rest obtained from reference TRBV5-4 and TRBJ2-1, is as follows: ETGVTQSPTHLIKTRGQQVTLRCSSQSGHNTVSWYQQALGQGPQFIFQYYREEENGRGNFPPRFSGLQFPNYSSELNVNALELDDSALYLCASSLSASPYNEQFFGPGTRLTVL.

CDR3 sequence (DNA): TGTGCCAGCAGCTTGGACCCTAGCGCCAAAAACATTCAGTACTTC. It specifies CASSLDPSAKNIQYF. The chain recombines TRBV5-4 with TRBJ2-4; perhaps TRBD2 as D (5 bases). Germline CDR1 reads SGHNT; CDR2 reads YYREEE (reference sequence). V lost 0 bases to trimming and J lost 1 base, with 8 bases between them. The CDR3 extends over 15 amino acids.

This clone was detected only a few times. V gene TRBV10-3 combines with J gene TRBJ2-7; possible D gene TRBD2, 6 bases. Germline CDR1 reads ENHRY; CDR2 reads SYGVKD. V was pared by 2 bases and J by 6 bases, with 17 bases between. The CDR3 totals 15 residues. For the CDR3, the DNA is TGTGCCATCAGTGAGGGACACCTCGGGAGTGTCGAGCAGTACTTC. Protein: CAISEGHLGSVEQYF.

This clone was seen only once. The CDR3: CASSPSPGGTGGHQPQHF. The CDR3 region has the DNA TGTGCCAGCAGCCCCTCTCCAGGGGGGACAGGGGGGCATCAGCCCCAGCATTTT. This rearrangement joins TRBV21-1 to TRBJ1-5; the table's D call, TRBD1, was not checked against the DNA. TRBV21-1 is tagged as a pseudogene. CDR3 length equals 18 residues.

CDR3 region: CASRGDLIDTQYF. DNA of the CDR3: TGTGCCAGTAGAGGGGACTTGATAGATACGCAGTATTTT. The J gene is TRBJ2-3, the V gene TRBV19, with D perhaps TRBD2 (6 bases). Germline V gene lookup returns CDR1 LNHDA and CDR2 SQIVND (reference sequence). This CDR3 spans 13 amino acids. The V gene lost 6 bases and the J gene lost 5 bases, with 12 bases spanning the gap.

The rearrangement joins TRBV19 to TRBJ1-5; possibly TRBD1 for D (6 bases). This CDR3 has 14 residues. V was cut by 0 bases and J by 6 bases, with 9 bases left in between. The V gene's germline CDR1 is LNHDA and CDR2 SQIVND (reference sequence). CDR3 in DNA: TGTGCCAGTAGTATAGATCAGGGGAGTCAGCCCCAGCATTTT. This translates into CASSIDQGSQPQHF.

The chain recombines TRBV2 with TRBJ1-1; the D gene is possibly TRBD1 (5 bases). The germline V gene has CDR1 SNHLY and CDR2 FYNNEI. This CDR3 contains 17 residues. V was pared by 2 bases and J by 1 base, with 17 bases between. CDR3 amino acids: CASSEKAGQGGNTEAFF. CDR3 DNA: TGTGCCAGCAGTGAAAAGGCAGGCCAGGGAGGGAACACTGAAGCTTTCTTT.

V gene TRBV6-5 combines with J gene TRBJ2-5, with D maybe TRBD1 (6 bases). CDR3 length: 12 amino acids. Trimming took 8 bases from V and 7 from J, leaving 14 bases between them. Germline V CDR1 and CDR2: MNHEY, SVGAGI. The CDR3 region is CASGTGMGTQYF. Here the CDR3 DNA reads TGTGCCAGCGGAACAGGGATGGGGACCCAGTACTTC.

This chain connects TRBV27 to TRBJ1-1, with a possible D match to TRBD1 (5 bases). Germline CDR1 is MNHEY and CDR2 is SMNVEV (reference sequence). The CDR3 has 14 amino acids. Trimming removed 3 bases from V and 6 bases from J, with 14 bases in between. The CDR3 sequence is CASSFRWGGAEAFF. CDR3 coding DNA: TGTGCCAGCAGTTTTCGGTGGGGAGGGGCTGAAGCTTTCTTT.

The V and J genes are TRBV4-2 and TRBJ2-3, with unresolved D. CDR1 is LGHNA and CDR2 is YNFKEQ in the germline V gene. Trimming removed 0 bases at V and 5 bases at J, with 12 bases between. The CDR3 sequence is 15 residues long. The DNA for the CDR3 is TGTGCCAGCAGCCAAGAATGGCCGGGTGGAGATACGCAGTATTTT. Its protein product is CASSQEWPGGDTQYF.

This clone was recorded a few times. This chain uses TRBV9 with TRBJ2-5, with 8 bases lining up with TRBD1. The CDR3 consists of 14 residues. After removal of 4 bases from V and 5 bases from J, the junction contained 7 bases not matched to a gene. The germline CDR1 and CDR2 sequences are SGDLS and YYNGEE. The CDR3 bases are TGTGCCAGCAGCACACACGGACAGGGTGAGACCCAGTACTTC. This translates into CASSTHGQGETQYF.